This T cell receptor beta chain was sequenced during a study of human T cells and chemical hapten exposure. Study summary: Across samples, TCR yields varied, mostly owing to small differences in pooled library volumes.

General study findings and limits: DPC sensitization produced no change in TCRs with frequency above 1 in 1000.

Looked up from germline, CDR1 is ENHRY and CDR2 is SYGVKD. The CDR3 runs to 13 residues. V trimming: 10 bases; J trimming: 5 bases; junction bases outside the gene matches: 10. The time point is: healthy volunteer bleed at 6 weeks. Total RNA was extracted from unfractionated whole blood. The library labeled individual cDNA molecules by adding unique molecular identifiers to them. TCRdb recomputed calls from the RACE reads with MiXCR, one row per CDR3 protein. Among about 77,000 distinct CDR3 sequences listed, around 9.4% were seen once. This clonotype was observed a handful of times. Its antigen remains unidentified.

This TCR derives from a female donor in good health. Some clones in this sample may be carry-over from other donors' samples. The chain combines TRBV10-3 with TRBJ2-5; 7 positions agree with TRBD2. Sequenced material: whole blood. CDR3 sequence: CATGLGVSETQYF. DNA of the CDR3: TGTGCCACTGGACTAGGAGTATCGGAGACCCAGTACTTC.